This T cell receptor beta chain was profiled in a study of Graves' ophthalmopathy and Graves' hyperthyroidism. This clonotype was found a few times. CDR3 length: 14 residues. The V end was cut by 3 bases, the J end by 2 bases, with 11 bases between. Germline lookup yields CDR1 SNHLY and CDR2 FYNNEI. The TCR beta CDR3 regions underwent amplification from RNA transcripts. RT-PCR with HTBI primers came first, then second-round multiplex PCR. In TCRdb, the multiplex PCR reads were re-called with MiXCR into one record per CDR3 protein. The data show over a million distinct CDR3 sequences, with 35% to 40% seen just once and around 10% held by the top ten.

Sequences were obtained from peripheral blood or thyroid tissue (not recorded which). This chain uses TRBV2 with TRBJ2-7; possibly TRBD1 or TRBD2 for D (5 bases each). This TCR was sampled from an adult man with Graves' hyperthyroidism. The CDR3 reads CASSDRGIPYEQYF. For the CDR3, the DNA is TGTGCCAGCAGTGACCGGGGCATCCCCTACGAGCAGTACTTC.